Described below is a single T cell receptor beta chain sequence and its context. Its antigen is not identified. A far larger clone is a single base away, which makes a read error likely. The germline V gene has CDR1 MDHEN and CDR2 SYDVKM. V gave up 5 bases and J gave up 11 bases; unmatched junction bases: 13. This CDR3 is built from 15 residues. Time point described: newly diagnosed GD, antithyroid drugs for less than 3 months. The TCR library was prepared using RNA isolated from PBMCs. This sample is drawn from a study of regulatory T cells in long-lasting Graves disease. General study findings and limits: Examination was confined to peripheral blood, excluding thyroid tissue. Fewer public clonotypes were shared by new patients (just under 1,000) than by persistent patients (around 2,800).

Researchers made TCR beta libraries by using iRepertoire HTBI primers and running Arm-PCR on CDR3 regions. A single record per CDR3 protein comes from TCRdb applying MiXCR to the multiplex PCR reads. The sample shows approximately 300,000 distinct CDR3 sequences, 18% of them seen only once. The rearrangement links TRBV28 to TRBJ2-5, with 11 bases matching TRBD2. This receptor was obtained from a female donor with Graves disease. Source: peripheral blood mononuclear cells (PBMCs), taken at new diagnosis, from a patient treated with antithyroid drugs. CDR3 loop: CASSPSGRFYNEQYF. The CDR3, as DNA: TGTGCCAGCAGTCCTAGCGGGAGGTTCTACAATGAGCAGTACTTC. Full variable domain (missing parts from reference TRBV28 and TRBJ2-5): DVKVTQSSRYLVKRTGEKVFLECVQDMDHENMFWYRQDPGLGLRLIYFSYDVKMKEKGDIPEGYSVSREKKERFSLILESASTNQTSMYLCASSPSGRFYNEQYFGPGTRLLVL.